This TCR beta chain is from a study of T-cell reconstitution after alpha-beta-depleted transplantation in children. In the case of this clonotype: The antigen remains unidentified.

Unique molecular identifiers were incorporated during preparation of the TCRbeta library. Each CDR3 protein is one row after TCRdb ran MiXCR on the PCR reads. This repertoire shows a few hundred thousand distinct CDR3 sequences, 27% found once; its top ten account for about 35%. Trimming stripped 1 base from V and 10 bases from J, with 8 bases between. CDR1 LGHDT and CDR2 YNNKEL come from the germline V gene (reference sequence). CDR3 length: 13 residues. General study findings and limits: Several hundred expanded graft clones reportedly were the source of alpha-beta T cells about two months after transplant. Fresh T-cell production supplied most of the T-cell counts and diversity seen one year after transplant.

Source: PBMCs, taken before TCRalphabeta/CD19-depleted stem cell transplant. The TCR was taken from a boy under two years old with Wiskott-Aldrich syndrome, due to receive a stem cell transplant. The chain joins TRBV3-1 to TRBJ1-6; D is undetermined. CDR3 amino acids: CASSQVRESPLHF. Here the CDR3 DNA reads TGTGCCAGCAGCCAAGTTCGAGAATCACCCCTCCACTTT.